A selection of T cell receptor beta chains follows, all from one sample in a study of blood T cell repertoires in COVID-19. TCRdb keeps only in-frame clones here, not all; method: immunoSEQ multiplex PCR. The sample gives 300,000 to 350,000 clones, around nine tenths of which show up once; 6% to 8% is in the top ten. Sequencing was performed on peripheral blood. These receptors were taken from a woman between 70 and 85 years old with COVID-19, enrolled during active disease. CDR3s include the opening cysteine and the closing phenylalanine or tryptophan. Fields, in order: D gene, J gene, V gene, clone size, CDR3 protein, CDR3 DNA. A D gene is named only where the DNA matches it firmly. Size is omitted from some rows. Given values are once, few, many or a class for expanded clones.

D: NA
J: TRBJ1-5
V: TRBV27
size: NA
CDR3: CASSLGGSGPQHF
DNA: TGTGCCAGCAGTTTGGGGGGGTCCGGGCCCCAGCATTTT

D: TRBD1
J: TRBJ1-6
V: TRBV5-8
size: NA
CDR3: CASSLGGQLDSPLHF
DNA: TGTGCCAGCAGCTTGGGGGGACAGTTAGATTCACCCCTCCACTTT

D: NA
J: TRBJ1-6
V: TRBV6-5
size: NA
CDR3: CASSYAGGTYNSPLHF
DNA: TGTGCCAGCAGTTACGCTGGGGGGACCTATAATTCACCCCTCCACTTT

D: TRBD1
J: TRBJ1-2
V: TRBV10-2
size: NA
CDR3: CASSEWGQYGYTF
DNA: TGCGCCAGCAGTGAGTGGGGACAGTATGGCTACACCTTC

D: TRBD1
J: TRBJ2-5
V: TRBV7-2
size: NA
CDR3: CASSSGGGQGRETQYF
DNA: TGTGCCAGCAGCTCCGGCGGGGGACAGGGAAGAGAGACCCAGTACTTC

D: NA
J: TRBJ1-1
V: TRBV5-1
size: NA
CDR3: CASSLSAGLNTEAFF
DNA: TGCGCCAGCAGCTTGAGTGCAGGGTTGAACACTGAAGCTTTCTTT

D: NA
J: TRBJ2-7
V: TRBV5-1
size: NA
CDR3: CASTYTVGGNYEQYF
DNA: TGCGCCAGCACCTATACGGTGGGGGGTAACTACGAGCAGTACTTC

D: TRBD1
J: TRBJ2-7
V: TRBV28
size: NA
CDR3: CASSLGTGERGEQYF
DNA: TGTGCCAGCAGTTTAGGGACAGGGGAAAGGGGCGAGCAGTACTTC

D: TRBD2
J: TRBJ2-1
V: TRBV4-2
size: NA
CDR3: CASSLISGGGLNEQFF
DNA: TGTGCCAGCAGCCTCATTAGCGGGGGGGGTCTTAATGAGCAGTTCTTC

D: TRBD1
J: TRBJ1-1
V: TRBV28
size: NA
CDR3: CASRGTGWNTEAFF
DNA: TGTGCCAGCAGGGGGACAGGGTGGAACACTGAAGCTTTCTTT

D: NA
J: TRBJ1-2
V: TRBV30
size: NA
CDR3: CAWSVGRGSGYTF
DNA: TGTGCCTGGAGTGTAGGCAGGGGTAGTGGCTACACCTTC

D: NA
J: TRBJ1-2
V: TRBV9
size: NA
CDR3: CASSLSGEGYGYTF
DNA: TGTGCCAGCAGCTTATCAGGGGAGGGCTATGGCTACACCTTC

D: NA
J: TRBJ1-4
V: TRBV7-9
size: NA
CDR3: CASSSGRQANEKLFF
DNA: TGTGCCAGCAGCTCTGGCAGACAGGCTAATGAAAAACTGTTTTTT

D: NA
J: TRBJ2-3
V: TRBV24-1
size: NA
CDR3: CATSESGSGDTQYF
DNA: TGTGCCACCAGTGAGTCAGGGTCGGGAGATACGCAGTATTTT

D: TRBD1
J: TRBJ1-1
V: TRBV28
size: NA
CDR3: CASSGTGATEAFF
DNA: TGTGCCAGCAGTGGGACAGGGGCAACTGAAGCTTTCTTT

D: NA
J: TRBJ1-2
V: TRBV5-6
size: NA
CDR3: CASSLETGARPRGYTF
DNA: TGTGCCAGCAGCTTGGAAACGGGAGCCAGGCCCCGCGGCTACACCTTC

D: NA
J: TRBJ1-2
V: TRBV5-1
size: NA
CDR3: CASSLDIAAIYGYTF
DNA: TGCGCCAGCAGCTTGGACATTGCGGCAATCTATGGCTACACCTTC

D: TRBD1
J: TRBJ1-1
V: TRBV12-3/TRBV12-4
size: NA
CDR3: CAAGTGSGEAFF
DNA: TGTGCCGCAGGGACAGGCAGCGGTGAAGCTTTCTTT

D: NA
J: TRBJ1-5
V: TRBV21-1
size: NA
CDR3: CASSKAKGAPGSKQPQHF
DNA: TGTGCCAGCAGCAAAGCAAAAGGAGCCCCGGGAAGCAAACAGCCCCAGCATTTT

D: NA
J: TRBJ1-2
V: TRBV7-9
size: NA
CDR3: CASSPPGLRASDYGYTF
DNA: TGTGCCAGCAGCCCTCCGGGACTCAGGGCCTCTGACTATGGCTACACCTTC

D: TRBD2
J: TRBJ2-1
V: TRBV6-5
size: NA
CDR3: CASSYRASGTDEQFF
DNA: TGTGCCAGCAGTTACAGGGCTAGCGGTACAGATGAGCAGTTCTTC

D: TRBD1
J: TRBJ2-2
V: TRBV7-8
size: NA
CDR3: CANTPGGRRGGELFF
DNA: TGTGCCAACACCCCAGGGGGCAGGCGGGGCGGGGAGCTGTTTTTT

D: TRBD1
J: TRBJ2-2
V: TRBV11-2
size: NA
CDR3: CASSLGIGGDTGELFF
DNA: TGTGCCAGCAGCTTAGGTATAGGGGGCGACACCGGGGAGCTGTTTTTT

D: TRBD2
J: TRBJ2-3
V: TRBV2
size: NA
CDR3: CASTRTSGAGGTQYF
DNA: TGTGCCAGCACCCGGACTAGCGGGGCCGGAGGTACGCAGTATTTT

D: NA
J: TRBJ1-2
V: TRBV10-3
size: NA
CDR3: CAISNSFYGYTF
DNA: TGTGCCATCAGTAACAGTTTCTATGGCTACACCTTC

D: TRBD1
J: TRBJ2-6
V: TRBV5-8
size: once
CDR3: CASSSPDRGTFILTF
DNA: TGTGCCAGCAGCTCCCCCGACAGGGGGACCTTTATCCTGACTTTC

D: TRBD1
J: TRBJ2-7
V: TRBV5-6
size: NA
CDR3: CASSRTGTGVNYEQYF
DNA: TGTGCCAGCAGCAGAACCGGGACAGGGGTAAACTACGAGCAGTACTTC

D: TRBD1
J: TRBJ2-1
V: TRBV18
size: NA
CDR3: CASSPGTGSNNEQFF
DNA: TGTGCCAGCTCGCCGGGGACAGGGTCGAACAATGAGCAGTTCTTC

D: NA
J: TRBJ2-7
V: TRBV25-1
size: NA
CDR3: CASSESLGGEKEQYF
DNA: TGTGCCAGCAGTGAAAGTTTAGGGGGTGAGAAGGAGCAGTACTTC

D: NA
J: TRBJ1-2
V: TRBV10-2
size: once
CDR3: CASSGGQLGYTF
DNA: TGCGCCAGCAGTGGGGGGCAGTTGGGCTACACCTTC

D: TRBD2
J: TRBJ2-3
V: TRBV9
size: NA
CDR3: CASSVAGGAGTDTQYF
DNA: TGTGCCAGCAGCGTAGCGGGGGGGGCCGGCACAGATACGCAGTATTTT

D: NA
J: TRBJ1-1
V: TRBV30
size: NA
CDR3: CATRGFRDTEAFF
DNA: TGTGCCACGCGGGGGTTCCGCGACACTGAAGCTTTCTTT

D: NA
J: TRBJ2-3
V: TRBV2
size: NA
CDR3: CASRSAAASTDTQYF
DNA: TGTGCCAGCAGGTCAGCGGCCGCTAGCACAGATACGCAGTATTTT

D: TRBD1
J: TRBJ1-2
V: TRBV3-1/TRBV3-2
size: NA
CDR3: CASSQGRGDGYTF
DNA: TGTGCCAGCAGCCAAGGCAGGGGGGATGGCTACACCTTC

D: NA
J: TRBJ2-3
V: TRBV24-1
size: NA
CDR3: CATSDSGTTMSTDTQYF
DNA: TGTGCCACCAGTGATTCCGGGACAACCATGAGCACAGATACGCAGTATTTT

D: TRBD1
J: TRBJ2-5
V: TRBV4-1
size: NA
CDR3: CASSQRGGQGTKETQYF
DNA: TGCGCCAGCAGCCAGAGAGGCGGACAGGGGACTAAAGAGACCCAGTACTTC

D: NA
J: TRBJ1-2
V: TRBV24-1
size: NA
CDR3: CATNDGMNYGYTF
DNA: TGTGCCACCAATGACGGGATGAACTATGGCTACACCTTC

D: NA
J: TRBJ1-3
V: TRBV18
size: NA
CDR3: CASSPPGGPGNTIYF
DNA: TGTGCCAGCTCACCACCGGGAGGACCTGGAAACACCATATATTTT

D: NA
J: TRBJ2-1
V: TRBV2
size: few
CDR3: CASSTEGEQFF
DNA: TGTGCCAGCAGTACGGAGGGTGAGCAGTTCTTC

D: TRBD1
J: TRBJ1-6
V: TRBV27
size: NA
CDR3: CASSFSGGQGSPLHF
DNA: TGTGCCAGCAGTTTCTCAGGTGGACAGGGCTCACCCCTCCACTTT

D: NA
J: TRBJ1-6
V: TRBV11-3
size: NA
CDR3: CASSRGNSPLHF
DNA: TGTGCCAGCAGCAGGGGGAATTCACCCCTCCACTTT

D: TRBD1
J: TRBJ1-1
V: TRBV6-5
size: NA
CDR3: CASSYLGRGLITEAFF
DNA: TGTGCCAGCAGTTACCTGGGCAGGGGGCTTATCACTGAAGCTTTCTTT

D: TRBD1
J: TRBJ2-1
V: TRBV7-3
size: few
CDR3: CASSPTGTGGSEQFF
DNA: TGTGCCAGCAGCCCAACCGGGACAGGGGGTTCTGAGCAGTTCTTC

D: NA
J: TRBJ2-5
V: TRBV30
size: once
CDR3: CAWNIQAETQYF
DNA: TGTGCCTGGAATATTCAGGCAGAGACCCAGTACTTC

D: NA
J: TRBJ2-3
V: TRBV11-1
size: NA
CDR3: CASSRTSTDTQYF
DNA: TGTGCCAGCAGCCGGACTAGCACAGATACGCAGTATTTT

D: NA
J: TRBJ1-6
V: TRBV5-6
size: NA
CDR3: CASSLVKSGNSPLHF
DNA: TGTGCCAGCAGCTTGGTCAAATCCGGGAATTCACCCCTCCACTTT